This entry describes one T cell receptor (beta chain). These data come from a study of control samples from healthy donors and cancer patients. CDR1 and CDR2 (germline): SGHRS, YFSETQ. Trimming shortened V by 4 bases and J by 9 bases, and 12 bases separated the two germline ends. This CDR3 has 12 residues. Clones were read by immunoSEQ multiplex PCR, and TCRdb kept only the in-frame ones, dropping some. Of tens of thousands of clones in the sample, roughly 90% were seen once. The chain recombines TRBV5-1 with TRBJ2-3; D is unresolved. What was sequenced was blood. This clonotype was sampled from a man aged 50-60 years in good health. CDR3 nucleotides: TGCGCCAGCAGCGAGAAAGGGAACACGCAGTATTTT. Protein sequence: CASSEKGNTQYF.